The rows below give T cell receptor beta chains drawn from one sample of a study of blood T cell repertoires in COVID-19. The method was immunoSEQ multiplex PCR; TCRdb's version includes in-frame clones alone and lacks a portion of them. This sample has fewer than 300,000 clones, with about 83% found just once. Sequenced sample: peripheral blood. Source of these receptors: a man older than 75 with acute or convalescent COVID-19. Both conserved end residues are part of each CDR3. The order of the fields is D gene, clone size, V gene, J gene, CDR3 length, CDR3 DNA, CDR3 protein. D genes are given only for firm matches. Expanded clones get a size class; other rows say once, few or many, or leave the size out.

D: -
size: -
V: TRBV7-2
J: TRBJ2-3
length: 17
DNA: TGTGCCAGCAGCTTAAACAGGATTTTAACTAGCACAGATACGCAGTATTTT
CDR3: CASSLNRILTSTDTQYF

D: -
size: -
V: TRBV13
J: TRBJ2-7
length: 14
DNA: TGTGCCAGCAGCTTTCAGGGGAGCTCCTACGAGCAGTACTTC
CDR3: CASSFQGSSYEQYF

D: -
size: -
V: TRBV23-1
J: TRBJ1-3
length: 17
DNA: TGCGCCAGCTCATCCATCTGGGGCAGGGATTATGGAAACACCATATATTTT
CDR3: CASSSIWGRDYGNTIYF

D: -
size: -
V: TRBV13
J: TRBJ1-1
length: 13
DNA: TGTGCCAGCAGCCTCGACAGTAGGACTGAAGCTTTCTTT
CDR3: CASSLDSRTEAFF

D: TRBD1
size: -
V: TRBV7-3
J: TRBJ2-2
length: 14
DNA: TGTGCCAGCAGCCCGGGACAGGTCACCGGGGAGCTGTTTTTT
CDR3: CASSPGQVTGELFF

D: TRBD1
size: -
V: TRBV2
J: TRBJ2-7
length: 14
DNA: TGTGCCAGCACTGGACAGGGAAACTCCTACGAGCAGTACTTC
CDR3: CASTGQGNSYEQYF

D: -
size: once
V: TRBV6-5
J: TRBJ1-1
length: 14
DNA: TGTGCCAGCAGTTACCCAGGATTGAACACTGAAGCTTTCTTT
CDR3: CASSYPGLNTEAFF

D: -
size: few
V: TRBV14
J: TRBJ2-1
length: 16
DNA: TGTGCCAGCAGCCAGGTTCCTCTGACTAGGGTCCATGAGCAGTTCTTC
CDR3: CASSQVPLTRVHEQFF

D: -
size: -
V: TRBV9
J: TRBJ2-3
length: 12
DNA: TGTGCCAGCAGCGCCGGGACAGATACGCAGTATTTT
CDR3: CASSAGTDTQYF

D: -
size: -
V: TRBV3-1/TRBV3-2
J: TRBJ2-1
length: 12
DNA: TGTGCCAGCAGCCAGGCTAGCAATGAGCAGTTCTTC
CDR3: CASSQASNEQFF

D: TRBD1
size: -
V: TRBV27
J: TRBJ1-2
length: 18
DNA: TGTGCCAGCAGCCCAGTCCCACTTCGGTCAGGGGGCTTCTATGGCTACACCTTC
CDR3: CASSPVPLRSGGFYGYTF

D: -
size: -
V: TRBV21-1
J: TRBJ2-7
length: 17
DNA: TGTGCCAGCAGAGTGCAGTGGGGCGGACAGGGACCCTACGAGCAGTACTTC
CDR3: CASRVQWGGQGPYEQYF

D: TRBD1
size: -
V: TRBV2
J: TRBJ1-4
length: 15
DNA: TGTGCCAGCAGGGAGACAGGGCTAGCTAATGAAAAACTGTTTTTT
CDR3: CASRETGLANEKLFF

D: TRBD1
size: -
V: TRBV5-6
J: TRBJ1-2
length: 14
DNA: TGTGCCAGCAGCACCGGACAGGGCGGCTATGGCTACACCTTC
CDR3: CASSTGQGGYGYTF

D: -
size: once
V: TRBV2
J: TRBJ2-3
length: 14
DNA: TGTGCCAGCACTGAGTCCCCTAGCACAGATACGCAGTATTTT
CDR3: CASTESPSTDTQYF

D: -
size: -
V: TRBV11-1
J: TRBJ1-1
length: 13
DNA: TGTGCCAGCAGCTTATTCAGGGACACTGAAGCTTTCTTT
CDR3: CASSLFRDTEAFF

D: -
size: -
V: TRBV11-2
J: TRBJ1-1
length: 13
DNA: TGTGCCAGCAGCTGGGCGTTAACCACTGAAGCTTTCTTT
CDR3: CASSWALTTEAFF

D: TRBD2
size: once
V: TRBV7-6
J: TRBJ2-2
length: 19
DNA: TGTGCCAGCAGCTTATATTCTGCAGCCGGGACTAGCTTCACCGGGGAGCTGTTTTTT
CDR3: CASSLYSAAGTSFTGELFF

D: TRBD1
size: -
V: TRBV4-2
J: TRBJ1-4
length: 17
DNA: TGTGCCAGCAGGAAGGGAGTTAGTGGGACAGAAACTGAAAAACTGTTTTTT
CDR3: CASRKGVSGTETEKLFF

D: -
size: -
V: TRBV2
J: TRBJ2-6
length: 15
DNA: TGTGCCAGCAGTGAGGAGGGCACTGGGGCCAACGTCCTGACTTTC
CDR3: CASSEEGTGANVLTF